These 28 T cell receptor beta chains share one sample of origin, sequenced in a study of T cells in Graves' hyperthyroidism and ophthalmopathy. TCR beta CDR3 regions were amplified from RNA transcripts. Using the HTBI primer set, a first-round RT-PCR was run on the TCR CDR3. Each CDR3 protein is one row after TCRdb ran MiXCR on the multiplex PCR reads. Among almost 350,000 distinct CDR3 sequences, around 18% were seen once, and the ten largest hold around 15%. Sequenced: blood. These receptors came from a woman aged 40 to 49 with Graves' ophthalmopathy.

At least ten counts were recorded for this clonotype. V is TRBV20-1 and J is TRBJ2-7; D is ambiguous. V lost 0 bases, J lost 2 bases, and 14 bases lay in between. The CDR3 covers 15 residues. Germline assignment: CDR1 DFQATT and CDR2 SNEGSKA (reference sequence). The CDR3 DNA reads TGCAGTGCTAGAGATCAGTCCACAGCCGCCTACGAGCAGTACTTC. It encodes CSARDQSTAAYEQYF.

This clonotype was seen at least ten times. The rearrangement links TRBV27 to TRBJ2-7, with TRBD1 as a possible D gene (6 bases). CDR1 and CDR2 (germline): MNHEY, SMNVEV (reference sequence). Trimming removed 8 bases at V and 3 bases at J, with 14 bases between. CDR3 length: 13 residues. The CDR3: CASSFQQGYEQYF. The CDR3 DNA follows: TGTGCCAGCTCATTTCAACAGGGCTACGAGCAGTACTTC.

At least ten counts were recorded for this clonotype. The V and J genes are TRBV28 and TRBJ2-5; D perhaps matches TRBD1 (6 bases). There are 16 residues in the CDR3. CDR1 and CDR2 from the germline V gene are MDHEN and SYDVKM. V lost 4 bases and J lost 4, with 19 bases in between. The DNA of the CDR3 is TGTGCCAGCAGTTCCATTCTTCCACAGGGCGGAGAGACCCAGTACTTC. It translates to CASSSILPQGGETQYF.

This clonotype was recorded many times. The chain has TRBV7-2 and TRBJ2-5, with D possibly TRBD1 on 6 matching bases. This CDR3 spans 15 amino acids. The V end lost 7 bases, the J end lost 2 bases, and 17 bases lay between the germline ends. From germline, CDR1 is SGHTA and CDR2 FQGNSA. The CDR3 loop is CASTDTGIRQETQYF. The CDR3 DNA is TGTGCCAGCACCGACACAGGGATTCGGCAAGAGACCCAGTACTTC.

There are many counts of this clonotype. The V and J genes are TRBV6-2 or TRBV6-3 and TRBJ2-1; TRBD2 matches at 8 bases. J gave up 4 bases and V 5 bases, and 7 bases lay outside the gene matches. Germline V gene sequence: CDR1 MNHEY, CDR2 SVGEGT. This CDR3 region has 15 residues. The DNA of the CDR3 is TGTGCCAGCAGTCGTCGGGAGGGCCGATACAATGAGCAGTTCTTC. It yields the protein CASSRREGRYNEQFF.

The sample holds many counts of this clonotype. The chain links TRBV11-1 to TRBJ1-3, with D hard to call. Deletions cut 5 bases from V and 0 bases from J, with 14 bases between. CDR1 SGHAT and CDR2 FQDESV come from the germline V gene (reference sequence). This CDR3 spans 16 amino acids. CDR3 in amino acids: CASSPVGASSGNTIYF. CDR3 sequence (DNA): TGTGCCAGCAGCCCTGTAGGAGCGAGCTCTGGAAACACCATATATTTT.

This clonotype was seen many times. The chain links TRBV28 to TRBJ2-7, with 10 positions matching TRBD1. The germline CDR1 and CDR2 sequences are MDHEN and SYDVKM. This CDR3 contains 12 residues. V lost 10 bases and J lost 6; bases outside the gene matches: 6. The CDR3 is CANTGTGVEQYF. The CDR3 nucleotides read TGTGCCAACACCGGGACAGGGGTCGAGCAGTACTTC.

CDR3 in DNA: TGTGCCTGGAAGGGGCAGAACCGGGGTGGCTACACCTTC. Its protein is CAWKGQNRGGYTF. V gene TRBV30 combines with J gene TRBJ1-2, with D perhaps TRBD1 (5 bases). Trimming removed 4 bases at V and 7 bases at J, with 16 bases between. Germline CDR1 and CDR2: GTSNPN and SVGIG (reference sequence). The CDR3 consists of 13 residues.

The chain links TRBV19 to TRBJ1-6, with no clear D. The length of the CDR3 is 13 residues. V was trimmed by 5 bases and J by 10 bases, leaving 12 bases between them. Germline values: CDR1 LNHDA, CDR2 SQIVND (reference sequence). The CDR3 is CASSSRFDSPLHF. DNA for the CDR3: TGTGCCAGTAGTTCCAGATTTGACTCACCCCTCCACTTT.

This clonotype has ten or more counts. V usage is TRBV10-3 and J usage is TRBJ1-1; 8 bases match TRBD1. Germline CDR1 ENHRY, CDR2 SYGVKD. V lost 4 bases to trimming and J lost 3 bases; unmatched junction nucleotides: 7. This CDR3 region has 15 residues. The CDR3 DNA sequence: TGTGCCATCAGTGCAGCGACAGGGGCCGACACTGAAGCTTTCTTT. This gives the protein CAISAATGADTEAFF.

This clonotype was found many times. The rearrangement uses TRBV12-3 or TRBV12-4 and TRBJ2-6; no reliable D call. The germline V and J ends were trimmed by 6 bases and 12 bases, with 18 bases remaining between them. There are 14 residues in the CDR3. The CDR3, as DNA: TGTGCCAGCAGCCCCCTCGACCTCCCCGGCGTCCTGACTTTC. This translates into CASSPLDLPGVLTF.

As concerns this clonotype: A much bigger clone sits one base away, suggesting this may be a read error. The chain carries TRBV29-1 and TRBJ2-7; 12 bases map to TRBD2. V shed 8 bases and J 3 bases; nucleotides not matched to a gene: 5. Germline V gene sequence: CDR1 SQVTM, CDR2 ANQGSEA. CDR3 size: 13 residues. Here the CDR3 reads CSSRLAGVYEQYF. The CDR3 coding sequence is TGCAGCAGCAGACTAGCGGGAGTCTACGAGCAGTACTTC.

This clonotype came up many times. The J gene is TRBJ1-1, the V gene TRBV5-1; D is undetermined. Trimming removed 4 bases from V and 0 bases from J, with 10 bases in between. CDR1 is SGHRS and CDR2 is YFSETQ in the germline V gene. This CDR3 contains 14 residues. The CDR3, as DNA: TGCGCCAGCAGCGACAACCTCCTGAACACTGAAGCTTTCTTT. Translated: CASSDNLLNTEAFF.

The sample holds many counts of this clonotype. The chain employs TRBV4-2 and TRBJ1-5, with D unresolved. Germline V gene data show CDR1 as LGHNA and CDR2 as YNFKEQ. The CDR3 runs 15 residues. V was cut by 1 base and J by 7 bases, with 14 bases left in between. CDR3 nucleotide sequence: TGTGCCAGCAGCCAAGCGCCGCCAGGATCACAGCCCCAGCATTTT. It codes for CASSQAPPGSQPQHF.

This clonotype was seen many times. The rearrangement joins TRBV28 to TRBJ2-7; possible D gene TRBD1, 5 bases. The germline V and J ends were trimmed by 5 bases and 2 bases, with 13 bases remaining between them. Germline CDR1 MDHEN, CDR2 SYDVKM. This CDR3 region has 14 residues. CDR3 residues: CASSPPDSTYEQYF. The CDR3 nucleotides are TGTGCCAGCAGTCCCCCCGACAGCACCTACGAGCAGTACTTC.

This clonotype occurred many times. The genes are TRBV19 and TRBJ1-1; D remains unclear. The CDR3 totals 14 residues. V shed 6 bases and J shed 4 bases, with 15 bases lying between them. The germline CDR1 and CDR2 sequences are LNHDA and SQIVND (reference sequence). CDR3 amino acids: CASRFIGVGTEAFF. CDR3 sequence (DNA): TGTGCCAGTAGATTCATTGGGGTCGGCACTGAAGCTTTCTTT.

This clonotype was counted at least ten times. The chain has TRBV19 and TRBJ1-1, with a tentative D call TRBD1 (6 bases). Trimming shortened V by 3 bases and J by 4 bases, and 15 bases separated the two germline ends. In germline, CDR1 is LNHDA, CDR2 SQIVND (reference sequence). CDR3 size: 15 residues. The CDR3 sequence: CASSMGVQGGTEAFF. The CDR3 coding sequence is TGTGCCAGTAGTATGGGGGTACAGGGTGGCACTGAAGCTTTCTTT.

This chain joins TRBV3-1 and TRBJ1-1; 7 bases agree with TRBD1. With V trimmed by 3 bases and J by 4 bases, 2 bases remained unmatched. Looked up from germline, CDR1 is LGHDT and CDR2 is YNNKEL (reference sequence). This CDR3 contains 13 residues. The CDR3 region is CASSHRGSTEAFF. The CDR3 DNA reads as TGTGCCAGCAGCCACAGGGGGAGCACTGAAGCTTTCTTT.

This clonotype was detected ten times or more. The chain is built from TRBV14 and TRBJ1-3, with no clear D. This CDR3 is 12 amino acids long. V shed 1 base and J shed 8 bases, with 6 bases lying between them. Germline V CDR1 and CDR2: SGHDN, FVKESK. The CDR3 coding sequence is TGTGCCAGCAGCCAAGTTATCGACACCATATATTTT. Translating it yields CASSQVIDTIYF.

This clonotype was seen ten or more times. J is TRBJ2-2 and V is TRBV12-3 or TRBV12-4; D might be TRBD1 (6 bases). This CDR3 has 16 residues. Trimming shortened V by 7 bases and J by 7 bases, and 22 bases separated the two germline ends. As DNA, the CDR3 is TGTGCCAGCACTTTGGGGACATCCAAGGGGAACGGGGAGCTGTTTTTT. This gives the protein CASTLGTSKGNGELFF.

At least ten counts were recorded for this clonotype. The CDR3 protein is CASSALKSTGKGEKNIQYF. The DNA of the CDR3 is TGTGCCAGCAGTGCGCTCAAGTCAACAGGGAAGGGTGAGAAAAACATTCAGTACTTC. This sequence joins TRBV2 and TRBJ2-4, with a possible D match to TRBD1 (6 bases). Trimming stripped 4 bases from V and 4 bases from J, with 26 bases between. Germline CDR1 reads SNHLY; CDR2 reads FYNNEI. The CDR3 is 19 amino acids.

The sample holds many counts of this clonotype. The chain combines TRBV7-9 with TRBJ1-2; 7 bases match TRBD1. Losses at the gene ends were 1 base for V and 2 bases for J; bases not matched to a gene: 4. CDR3 length: 15 residues. The germline V gene has CDR1 SEHNR and CDR2 FQNEAQ (reference sequence). DNA of the CDR3: TGTGCCAGCAGCTTAGTGGGGACAGCCAACTATGGCTACACCTTC. Its protein product is CASSLVGTANYGYTF. Together with reference TRBV7-9 and TRBJ1-2, the CDR3 gives the full variable domain: DTGVSQNPRHKITKRGQNVTFRCDPISEHNRLYWYRQTLGQGPEFLTYFQNEAQLEKSRLLSDRFSAERPKGSFSTLEIQRTEQGDSAMYLCASSLVGTANYGYTFGSGTRLTVV.

There are many counts of this clonotype. The rearrangement joins TRBV7-2 to TRBJ2-7; D remains unclear. Germline CDR1 SGHTA, CDR2 FQGNSA. The CDR3 totals 11 residues. V was cut by 2 bases and J by 5 bases, with 4 bases left in between. Here the CDR3 DNA reads TGTGCCAGCAGCTTAAAAGACGAGCAGTACTTC. This sequence encodes CASSLKDEQYF.

In its sample, this clonotype was seen many times. The chain employs TRBV29-1 and TRBJ1-2; no definite D call. V was cut by 5 bases and J by 4 bases, with 8 bases left in between. Looked up from germline, CDR1 is SQVTM and CDR2 is ANQGSEA. The CDR3 contains 11 residues. The CDR3 is CSVQQSYGYTF. The CDR3 nucleotides are TGCAGCGTTCAGCAGTCCTATGGCTACACCTTC.

Ten or more counts support this clonotype. This rearrangement joins TRBV5-1 to TRBJ2-7; 12 bases align to TRBD2. The V and J ends lost 3 bases and 6 bases, in that order; junction bases with no gene match: 10. The CDR3 totals 16 residues. In germline, CDR1 is SGHRS, CDR2 YFSETQ. The DNA for the CDR3 is TGCGCCAGCAGCTCTACGACTAGCGGGAGTCGTCCCGAGCAGTACTTC. Its protein product is CASSSTTSGSRPEQYF. The full variable domain, its missing parts supplied by reference TRBV5-1 and TRBJ2-7, is KAGVTQTPRYLIKTRGQQVTLSCSPISGHRSVSWYQQTPGQGLQFLFEYFSETQRNKGNFPGRFSGRQFSNSRSEMNVSTLELGDSALYLCASSSTTSGSRPEQYFGPGTRLTVT.

This clonotype was counted many times. The chain is built from TRBV24-1 and TRBJ2-7; D might be TRBD1 or TRBD2, each matching 5 bases. The CDR3 length is 16 residues. The V end lost 5 bases, the J end lost 3 bases, and 19 bases lay between the germline ends. Germline assignment: CDR1 KGHDR and CDR2 SFDVKD. The CDR3 region has the DNA TGTGCCACCAGTGCCCCTGGGGGAAGAGGGAGCTACGAGCAGTACTTC. Translated: CATSAPGGRGSYEQYF.

Concerning this clonotype: Being one base from a much bigger clone, this may be a read error. The chain uses TRBV15 and TRBJ2-7, with TRBD1 matching over 9 bases. Germline CDR1 reads LNHNV; CDR2 reads YYDKDF (reference sequence). The CDR3 sequence is 13 residues long. CDR3 DNA: TGTGCCACCGCTCGGGACAGGGATAGAGAGCAGTCCTTC. Translation gives CATARDRDREQSF.

This clonotype showed up just a few times. The chain combines TRBV6-2 or TRBV6-3 with TRBJ2-7, with 8 nucleotides matching TRBD2. Trimming removed 2 bases from V and 5 bases from J; junction bases left unmatched: 11. In germline, CDR1 is MNHEY, CDR2 SVGEGT. This CDR3 region has 16 residues. This CDR3 reads CASSYPPGLVRHEQYF. The CDR3 coding sequence is TGTGCCAGCAGTTACCCCCCGGGACTAGTGAGGCACGAGCAGTACTTC.